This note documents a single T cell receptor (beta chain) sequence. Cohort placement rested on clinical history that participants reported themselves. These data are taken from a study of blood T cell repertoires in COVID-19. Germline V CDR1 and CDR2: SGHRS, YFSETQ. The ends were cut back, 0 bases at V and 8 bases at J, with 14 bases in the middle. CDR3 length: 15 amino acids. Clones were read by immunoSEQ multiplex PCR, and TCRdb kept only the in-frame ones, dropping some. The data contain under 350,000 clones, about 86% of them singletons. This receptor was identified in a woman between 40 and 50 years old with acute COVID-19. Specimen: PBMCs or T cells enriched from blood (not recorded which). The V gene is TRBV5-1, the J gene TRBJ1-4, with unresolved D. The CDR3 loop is CASSLDNRYGEKLFF. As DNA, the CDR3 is TGCGCCAGCAGCTTGGACAATCGATATGGCGAAAAACTGTTTTTT. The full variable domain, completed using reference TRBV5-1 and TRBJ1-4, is KAGVTQTPRYLIKTRGQQVTLSCSPISGHRSVSWYQQTPGQGLQFLFEYFSETQRNKGNFPGRFSGRQFSNSRSEMNVSTLELGDSALYLCASSLDNRYGEKLFFGSGTQLSVL.